The 16 T cell receptor beta chains in this list originate from one sample, sequenced in a study of regulatory T cells in long-lasting Graves disease. This sample's time point: newly diagnosed GD, antithyroid drugs for less than 3 months. From PBMCs, RNA was extracted and then used to make the TCR library. The TCR beta library used iRepertoire HTBI primers with Arm-PCR amplification of CDR3. TCRdb reanalysed the multiplex PCR reads using MiXCR and keeps one entry per CDR3 protein. This table holds 500,000 or so distinct CDR3 sequences, more than 15% found once. This sample also appeared in a second study, on T cells in Graves' hyperthyroidism and ophthalmopathy.

Sequenced here: peripheral blood mononuclear cells (PBMCs), sampled at new diagnosis, from a patient treated with antithyroid drugs. These TCRs come from a woman aged 35-65 years with Graves disease.

In this sample, this clonotype turned up a few times. The chain is built from TRBV5-1 and TRBJ2-1; D is perhaps TRBD1 (6 bases). The J call may be wrong; the DNA end is better matched by TRBJ2-5. This CDR3 is 13 amino acids long. Germline lookup yields CDR1 SGHRS and CDR2 YFSETQ. CDR3 loop: CASSNGQQETQYF. Written as DNA, the CDR3 is TGCGCCAGCAGCAACGGACAGCAAGAGACCCAGTACTTC.

The DNA of the CDR3 is TGTGCCAGCAGCCAAAAGACAGTCTATGGCTACACCTTC. It translates to CASSQKTVYGYTF. The chain couples TRBV6-1 to TRBJ1-2, with D perhaps matching TRBD1 (5 bases). Germline assignment: CDR1 MNHNS and CDR2 SASEGT. V gave up 6 bases and J gave up 4 bases, with 12 bases separating them. CDR3 size: 13 residues.

This clonotype has at least ten counts. The chain recombines TRBV28 with TRBJ2-7; D is perhaps TRBD1 (6 bases). Germline-derived CDR1 and CDR2 are MDHEN and SYDVKM. The CDR3 is 13 residues long. Trimming removed 5 bases at V and 4 bases at J, with 12 bases between. This chain's CDR3 is CASSQGPRYEQYF. The CDR3 DNA is TGTGCCAGCAGTCAGGGGCCTAGGTACGAGCAGTACTTC. The variable domain in full, with the rest retrieved from reference TRBV28 and TRBJ2-7, is DVKVTQSSRYLVKRTGEKVFLECVQDMDHENMFWYRQDPGLGLRLIYFSYDVKMKEKGDIPEGYSVSREKKERFSLILESASTNQTSMYLCASSQGPRYEQYFGPGTRLTVT.

The chain carries TRBV5-1 and TRBJ1-1; the D gene is possibly TRBD1 (5 bases). V shed 0 bases and J shed 5 bases, with 14 bases lying between them. This CDR3 region has 15 residues. The germline V gene encodes CDR1 SGHRS and CDR2 YFSETQ. The CDR3 bases are TGCGCCAGCAGCTTGGGGGGCGCGGTAAAAACTGAAGCTTTCTTT. This translates into CASSLGGAVKTEAFF.

This clonotype was seen many times. The chain employs TRBV12-5 and TRBJ1-1; D unresolved. Germline V CDR1 and CDR2: LGHNT, FRNRAP. V lost 2 bases and J 4 bases, leaving 11 bases between the germline ends. The CDR3 is 14 amino acids. This CDR3 is CASGLMVRPTEAFF. For the CDR3, the DNA is TGTGCTAGTGGTTTGATGGTAAGGCCCACTGAAGCTTTCTTT. Based on the CDR3 plus reference TRBV12-5 and TRBJ1-1, the full variable domain is DARVTQTPRHKVTEMGQEVTMRCQPILGHNTVFWYRQTMMQGLELLAYFRNRAPLDDSGMPKDRFSAEMPDATLATLKIQPSEPRDSAVYFCASGLMVRPTEAFFGQGTRLTVV.

The chain combines TRBV9 with TRBJ1-6, with D possibly matching TRBD1 (5 bases). This CDR3 contains 12 residues. V was cut by 3 bases and J by 9 bases, with 7 bases left in between. Germline loops: CDR1 SGDLS, CDR2 YYNGEE. CDR3 sequence (DNA): TGTGCCAGCAGCGGAGGGGTTTCACCCCTCCACTTT. Protein: CASSGGVSPLHF.

This clonotype was detected many times. The chain combines TRBV7-2 with TRBJ2-1; D call uncertain. CDR1 and CDR2 (germline): SGHTA, FQGNSA. The CDR3 sequence is 14 residues long. Trimming removed 3 bases from V and 0 bases from J, with 6 bases in between. CDR3 nucleotide sequence: TGTGCCAGCAGCTTTTGGAGCTCCTACAATGAGCAGTTCTTC. Translating it yields CASSFWSSYNEQFF. The variable domain in full, with the rest retrieved from reference TRBV7-2 and TRBJ2-1, is GAGVSQSPSNKVTEKGKDVELRCDPISGHTALYWYRQSLGQGLEFLIYFQGNSAPDKSGLPSDRFSAERTGGSVSTLTIQRTQQEDSAVYLCASSFWSSYNEQFFGPGTRLTVL.

This clonotype has only a few counts. The CDR3 nucleotides read TGTGCCACCTTCGGGACAGGGTCTTCCTACGAGCAGTACTTC. Its protein is CATFGTGSSYEQYF. The V call is TRBV10-3, the J call TRBJ2-7; 9 bases agree with TRBD1. This CDR3 spans 14 amino acids. The ends lost 10 bases at V and 1 base at J; junction bases unmatched: 8. Germline CDR1 ENHRY, CDR2 SYGVKD.

A remark on this clonotype: A far more abundant clone sits one base away, making this likely a read error. The rearrangement uses TRBV28 and TRBJ2-7; D not resolved. V gave up 5 bases and J gave up 7 bases, with 21 bases separating them. CDR3 size: 15 residues. Germline values: CDR1 MDHEN, CDR2 SYDVKM. DNA of the CDR3: TGTGCCAGCAGTGCCGGACCCTCCTCCTACAATGAGCAGTACTTC. Translated, it gives CASSAGPSSYNEQYF.

The J gene is TRBJ2-2, the V gene TRBV6-6; D ambiguous. The CDR3 is 13 residues long. CDR1 and CDR2 (germline): MNHNY, SVGAGI (reference sequence). Trimming removed 0 bases at V and 4 bases at J, with 3 bases between. This chain's CDR3 is CASSYSFTGELFF. The CDR3 DNA is TGTGCCAGCAGTTACTCGTTCACCGGGGAGCTGTTTTTT.

This clonotype was picked up a small number of times. CDR3 region: CASSQDKRQGELFF. As DNA, the CDR3 is TGTGCCAGCAGCCAAGATAAGCGACAAGGCGAGCTGTTTTTT. This sequence joins TRBV4-2 and TRBJ2-2, with D uncertain. In germline, CDR1 is LGHNA, CDR2 YNFKEQ. Deletions cut 0 bases from V and 11 bases from J, with 13 bases between. The CDR3 contains 14 residues.

This clonotype has just a few counts. The rearrangement joins TRBV2 to TRBJ2-2; D unclear. Germline V lookup: CDR1 SNHLY, CDR2 FYNNEI. This CDR3 is 15 amino acids long. The germline V and J ends were trimmed by 2 bases and 13 bases, with 20 bases remaining between them. The CDR3 loop is CASSERLRPALWLFF. The CDR3 nucleotides read TGTGCCAGCAGTGAAAGACTGCGGCCAGCCCTATGGCTGTTTTTT.

Concerning this clonotype itself: A read error likely explains this, since a far larger clone differs by one base. The V call is TRBV7-9, the J call TRBJ2-5; TRBD2 matches at 8 bases. The germline CDR1 and CDR2 sequences are SEHNR and FQNEAQ (reference sequence). With 6 bases clipped from V and 5 bases from J, the junction kept 20 bases outside the gene matches. This CDR3 is 18 amino acids long. CDR3 amino acids: CASSELSLGTSDGETQYF. The DNA of the CDR3 is TGTGCCAGCAGTGAGTTATCCCTTGGGACTAGTGATGGTGAGACCCAGTACTTC.

This clonotype was observed a handful of times. The V gene is TRBV7-9, the J gene TRBJ2-2; a possible D gene is TRBD2 (5 bases). This CDR3 comprises 15 residues. Germline V CDR1 and CDR2: SEHNR, FQNEAQ (reference sequence). V was trimmed by 5 bases and J by 5 bases, leaving 15 bases between them. CDR3 bases: TGTGCCAGCAGCCTAGTACTAGGACGGACCGGGGAGCTGTTTTTT. It codes for CASSLVLGRTGELFF.

In its sample, this clonotype was seen a few times. The rearrangement uses TRBV19 and TRBJ1-1; 8 nucleotides agree with TRBD1. Per the germline V gene, CDR1 is LNHDA and CDR2 is SQIVND (reference sequence). CDR3 length: 13 amino acids. V shed 9 bases, J shed 2 bases, and the junction held 5 bases outside the gene matches. In nucleotides, the CDR3 is TGTGCCAGCCAGGGGGCAGGTAACACTGAAGCTTTCTTT. Translation: CASQGAGNTEAFF. The full variable domain, its missing parts supplied by reference TRBV19 and TRBJ1-1, is DGGITQSPKYLFRKEGQNVTLSCEQNLNHDAMYWYRQDPGQGLRLIYYSQIVNDFQKGDIAEGYSVSREKKESFPLTVTSAQKNPTAFYLCASQGAGNTEAFFGQGTRLTVV.

The V and J genes are TRBV12-3 or TRBV12-4 and TRBJ2-3; 8 nucleotides align to TRBD2. Trimming at V came to 6 bases and at J to 2 bases, leaving 7 bases not matched to a gene. The CDR3 has 15 amino acids. CDR3 coding DNA: TGTGCCAGCAGATTTAGCGGGGTGCACACAGATACGCAGTATTTT. Protein sequence: CASRFSGVHTDTQYF.